Listed below are T cell receptor beta chains from one sample, sequenced in a study of follicular helper T cells after annual influenza vaccination. Repertoires were generated with immunoSEQ multiplex PCR, while TCRdb's copy carries only in-frame clones and drops some. The repertoire consists of under 9,500 clones, with 83% occurring once and the leading ten covering 3% to 3.5%. Sequenced here: CXCR5+ CD38- circulating T follicular helper cells from blood, sampled 7 days after influenza vaccination. The receptors here all came from an adult who received the influenza vaccine. Each CDR3 is given with its conserved first and last residue. The D gene is left open where the match is weak. Clone size, where shown, is once, few, many, or a class for clones that have expanded.

size | D | J | V | CDR3 | DNA
- | TRBD1 | TRBJ1-6 | TRBV6-5 | CASSYGSTGGSPLHF | TGTGCCAGCAGTTACGGTTCGACAGGGGGTTCACCCCTCCACTTT
- | - | TRBJ2-5 | TRBV27 | CASSRRQGGETQYF | TGTGCCAGCAGTCGACGACAGGGAGGCGAGACCCAGTACTTC
- | TRBD1 | TRBJ1-3 | TRBV7-2 | CASSLAPTGVGNTIYF | TGTGCCAGCAGCTTAGCACCTACAGGGGTAGGAAACACCATATATTTT
- | TRBD2 | TRBJ2-3 | TRBV6-1 | CASSELLAGGSAQYF | TGTGCCAGCAGTGAACTACTAGCGGGGGGGTCGGCGCAGTATTTT
- | - | TRBJ1-1 | TRBV18 | CASSPRGGVGTEAFF | TGTGCCAGCTCACCGCGGGGAGGGGTTGGCACTGAAGCTTTCTTT
once | - | TRBJ2-3 | TRBV18 | CASSPTSFTDTQYF | TGTGCCAGCTCACCCACAAGCTTCACAGATACGCAGTATTTT
- | - | TRBJ2-7 | TRBV7-2 | CASSLDWLALSPYEQYF | TGTGCCAGCAGCTTAGATTGGCTAGCCCTATCGCCCTACGAGCAGTACTTC
- | - | TRBJ2-7 | TRBV4-3 | CASSQDWAASSYEQYF | TGCGCCAGCAGCCAAGATTGGGCGGCTTCATCGTACGAGCAGTACTTC
- | TRBD2 | TRBJ2-7 | TRBV5-1 | CASSFDSSGAGEQYF | TGCGCCAGCAGCTTCGATTCTAGCGGGGCAGGCGAGCAGTACTTC
- | TRBD2 | TRBJ2-1 | TRBV5-4 | CASSPSSGRVYNEQFF | TGTGCCAGCAGCCCCTCAAGCGGGAGGGTTTACAATGAGCAGTTCTTC
few | - | TRBJ2-3 | TRBV5-8 | CASRSPVDTQYF | TGTGCCAGCAGATCCCCGGTGGATACGCAGTATTTT
- | - | TRBJ2-1 | TRBV2 | CASSEVVLRNEQFF | TGTGCCAGCAGTGAAGTGGTCCTCCGTAATGAGCAGTTCTTC
- | - | TRBJ2-1 | TRBV7-9 | CASSQMASEYNEQFF | TGTGCCAGCAGCCAAATGGCTAGCGAATACAATGAGCAGTTCTTC
- | - | TRBJ1-1 | TRBV5-1 | CASSLTRTGAEAFF | TGCGCCAGCAGCTTAACACGGACGGGGGCTGAAGCTTTCTTT
- | - | TRBJ1-4 | TRBV6-6 | CASSYSDSTNEKLFF | TGTGCCAGCAGTTACTCGGACAGCACTAATGAAAAACTGTTTTTT
few | - | TRBJ1-1 | TRBV7-9 | CASSPSGGVEAFF | TGTGCCAGCAGCCCCTCGGGAGGAGTTGAAGCTTTCTTT
- | - | TRBJ2-1 | TRBV9 | CASSAPEYEQNTYNEQFF | TGTGCCAGCAGCGCCCCCGAGTATGAGCAGAATACCTACAATGAGCAGTTCTTC
- | - | TRBJ2-3 | TRBV5-5 | CASSLRGSLDTQYF | TGTGCCAGCAGCCTCAGGGGATCCCTTGATACGCAGTATTTT
few | TRBD1 | TRBJ1-3 | TRBV25-1 | CASRDRLSGNTIYF | TGTGCCAGCAGGGACAGGCTCTCTGGAAACACCATATATTTT
- | - | TRBJ1-5 | TRBV5-1 | CASSPGGAQYSNQPQHF | TGCGCCAGCAGCCCCGGAGGAGCGCAATATAGCAATCAGCCCCAGCATTTT
few | - | TRBJ1-2 | TRBV19 | CASSMTRTLGFGYTF | TGTGCCAGTAGTATGACCCGCACGCTGGGGTTTGGCTACACCTTC
- | TRBD2 | TRBJ2-3 | TRBV10-3 | CAIRAGEDTQYF | TGTGCCATCAGGGCGGGGGAGGATACGCAGTATTTT
- | - | TRBJ2-5 | TRBV6-1 | CASSIPGSGTETQYF | TGTGCCAGCAGTATCCCCGGGTCCGGGACGGAGACCCAGTACTTC
- | TRBD1 | TRBJ1-5 | TRBV6-1 | CASRETGAIQPQHF | TGTGCCAGCAGGGAGACAGGGGCCATCCAGCCCCAGCATTTT